Described below is a single T cell receptor beta chain sequence and its context. CDR1 and CDR2 from the germline V gene are SGHRS and YFSETQ. The V gene lost 4 bases and the J gene lost 7 bases, with 9 bases spanning the gap. The CDR3 loop spans 12 amino acids. Produced via immunoSEQ multiplex PCR; TCRdb's table is partial and in-frame only. The sample lists fewer than 350,000 clones; 65% to 90% were seen once. This record comes from a study of blood T cell repertoires in COVID-19. The chain has TRBV5-1 and TRBJ2-1, with unresolved D. The sequenced sample was PBMCs or T cells enriched from blood (not recorded which). This receptor was identified in a woman aged 40 to 50 with acute COVID-19. CDR3 in amino acids: CASSPRTNEQFF. The CDR3 DNA reads TGCGCCAGCAGCCCCAGAACGAATGAGCAGTTCTTC.